This entry is about one TCR beta chain. Its specificity is unknown. This specimen comes from a study of shared clonotypes between healthy human individuals. In the CD4+ fraction, cells were divided into CD45RA+ naive and CD45RA-negative memory subsets. Original processing notes: Filtering differed for immunoSEQ, which gave only junction sequences without quality scores. Profiled with immunoSEQ multiplex PCR; TCRdb holds only in-frame clones, not every one. Clonal size and the V and J genes are those of that table, whereas D and trimming came from the DNA. The profile shows about 2.3 million clones, 85% to 95% of them singletons. Germline CDR1 is SNHLY and CDR2 is FYNNEI. The CDR3 runs 12 residues. The V end lost 6 bases, the J end lost 9 bases, and 14 bases lay between the germline ends. Broader study findings: It was the few donors that limited the genetic and exposure-history diversity represented. Clonotypes shared by all four donors outscored non-shared clonotypes in generation probability.

This receptor was obtained from a man younger than 30 in good health. Some clones in this sample may be carry-over from other donors' samples. Sequencing used naive CD4+ T cells from PBMCs. Sample subset: CD45RA+ positively selected. V gene TRBV2 combines with J gene TRBJ1-1; tentatively, D is TRBD1 (5 bases). CDR3 sequence: CASRRQIKKAFF. CDR3 nucleotide sequence: TGTGCCAGCAGGCGACAGATCAAGAAAGCTTTCTTT.